These 9 T cell receptor beta chains share one sample of origin, sequenced in a study of beta chain features in type 1 diabetes (dated by TCRdb to the late 2010s). Library preparation employed the immunoSEQ multiplex PCR assay. The High Capacity cDNA Reverse Transcription Kit was used to reverse transcribe all of the isolated RNA, meaning that expressed TCRB transcripts were what got sequenced. TCRdb obtained this table from immuneACCESS and retained in-frame rearrangements with V and J assigned. These tables miss some clones; where compared with another copy, unresolved V genes account for less than half of the shortfall, and the remainder is unexplained. The sample contains about 240,000 clones, approximately 15% of them found a single time. 0.019% of the sample goes to the ten largest clones. No antigen has been assigned to these receptors. General conclusions and limits of the study: A moderate but significant shortening of TCRB CDR3 length was observed in type 1 diabetes patients in all four CD4+ subsets.

The sample taken for sequencing was naive CD4+ T cells from blood. This sample's cell subset or site label indicates: true naive CD4+ T cells. The receptors were gathered from a young man with type 1 diabetes.

The sample holds a few counts of this clone. This chain links TRBV14 with TRBJ2-2; D is possibly TRBD1 (6 bases). The CDR3 length is 17 residues. The V end was cut by 4 bases, the J end by 2 bases, with 17 bases between. Germline values: CDR1 SGHDN, CDR2 FVKESK. The CDR3 bases are TGTGCCAGCAGCCCAGAAGACATAGGGGGAAACACCGGGGAGCTGTTTTTT. As protein: CASSPEDIGGNTGELFF.

This clone occurred a few times. This chain uses TRBV27 with TRBJ2-7; perhaps TRBD2 as D (6 bases). The CDR3 runs 13 residues. Looked up from germline, CDR1 is MNHEY and CDR2 is SMNVEV (reference sequence). V lost 6 bases to trimming and J lost 9 bases, with 18 bases between them. The CDR3 is CASRQTGGAGQYF. Written as DNA, the CDR3 is TGTGCCAGCAGGCAAACCGGGGGAGCGGGGCAGTACTTC.

This clone was picked up many times. The chain couples TRBV4-1 to TRBJ2-1, with TRBD2 identical over 7 bases. The junction had 10 bases not matched to a gene; V was cut back by 5 bases and J by 6 bases. The germline V gene has CDR1 MGHRA and CDR2 YSYEKL. This CDR3 is 15 amino acids long. CDR3 DNA sequence: TGCGCCAGCAGCACCGGAGCGGGATTTGGCAATGAGCAGTTCTTC. Protein sequence: CASSTGAGFGNEQFF.

This clone was found a few times. The chain links TRBV19 to TRBJ2-7; D remains ambiguous. The ends were cut back, 5 bases at V and 3 bases at J, with 5 bases in the middle. The CDR3 contains 11 residues. CDR1 LNHDA and CDR2 SQIVND come from the germline V gene (reference sequence). CDR3 nucleotide sequence: TGTGCCAGTAGTGCCGGCTACGAGCAGTACTTC. This encodes CASSAGYEQYF.

This clone occurred a few times. The CDR3 DNA is TGTGCCAGCAGTGAGGACGGGGGATACGGCTACACCTTC. It encodes CASSEDGGYGYTF. This chain uses TRBV6-1 with TRBJ1-2; D perhaps matches TRBD1 (5 bases). Per germline, CDR1 MNHNS and CDR2 SASEGT. V gave up 3 bases and J gave up 8 bases, with 13 bases separating them. The CDR3 loop spans 13 amino acids.

The V gene is TRBV27, the J gene TRBJ2-6, with 9 bases matching TRBD1. Germline lookup yields CDR1 MNHEY and CDR2 SMNVEV (reference sequence). The V segment lost 3 bases and the J segment 1 base; nucleotides outside the gene matches: 7. The CDR3 contains 18 residues. CDR3: CASSLAGTGLSGANVLTF. The CDR3 region has the DNA TGTGCCAGCAGTTTGGCCGGGACAGGGTTATCTGGGGCCAACGTCCTGACTTTC.

This clone was observed a handful of times. This specimen includes other DNA sequences encoding the same CDR3. The rearrangement uses TRBV19 and TRBJ2-1; 12 nucleotides align to TRBD2. From germline, CDR1 is LNHDA and CDR2 SQIVND (reference sequence). The length of the CDR3 is 15 residues. After removal of 6 bases from V and 4 bases from J, the junction contained 4 bases not matched to a gene. The CDR3 sequence is CASSPLAGGYNEQFF. As DNA, the CDR3 is TGTGCCAGTAGCCCGCTAGCGGGAGGGTACAATGAGCAGTTCTTC.

This sequence joins TRBV19 and TRBJ1-5; possibly TRBD1 for D (6 bases). Trimming took off 3 bases at V and 5 bases at J, with 11 bases between the two ends. Germline V CDR1 and CDR2: LNHDA, SQIVND (reference sequence). The CDR3 has 14 amino acids. CDR3 protein: CASSIAQGHQPQHF. The CDR3 bases are TGTGCCAGTAGTATTGCACAGGGCCATCAGCCCCAGCATTTT.

The gene calls are TRBV20-1 and TRBJ1-2, with a tentative D call TRBD1 (5 bases). CDR3 length: 10 amino acids. Germline CDR1 is DFQATT and CDR2 is SNEGSKA (reference sequence). V was clipped by 5 bases and J by 4 bases, with 5 bases between them. CDR3 DNA: TGCAGTGCTGACAGCTATGGCTACACCTTC. Amino acid sequence: CSADSYGYTF.